This T cell receptor beta chain derives from a study of T-cell reconstitution after alpha-beta-depleted transplantation in children. The CDR3 length is 13 residues. Germline loops: CDR1 WNHNN, CDR2 SYGVQD (reference sequence). V was clipped by 9 bases and J by 1 base, with 12 bases between them. During its preparation, the TCRbeta library received unique molecular identifiers. MiXCR was run by TCRdb on the PCR reads, yielding one entry per CDR3 protein. Among around 250,000 distinct CDR3 sequences listed, 6.5% to 9% were seen once. Findings and limits, study-wide: Fresh T-cell production supplied most of the T-cell counts and diversity seen one year after transplant. The origin of high day-60 TCRbeta diversity in some patients lay in surviving recipient T cells and thymic progenitors. Several hundred expanded graft clones reportedly gave rise to the alpha-beta T cells present about two months after transplant.

This clonotype has at least ten counts. The antigen is not known. The sample consisted of PBMCs, mostly from graft donor cells, taken 180 days after TCRalphabeta/CD19-depleted stem cell transplant. The sequence was obtained from a male patient aged 5 to 17 who had a stem cell transplant for acute lymphoblastic leukemia, so the T cells may come from the graft donor. The chain employs TRBV10-1 and TRBJ1-1; D not certain. The CDR3 coding sequence is TGCGCCAGTAAAAGAGGGAGGAACACTGAAGCTTTCTTT. Encoded protein: CASKRGRNTEAFF.